This record covers a single T cell receptor beta chain. Assay used: immunoSEQ multiplex PCR; TCRdb lists only in-frame clones, some missing. Of about 170,000 clones listed, around 90% are singletons. This sample is part of a study of blood T cell repertoires in COVID-19. The CDR3 loop spans 12 amino acids. Germline loops: CDR1 SEHNR, CDR2 FQNEAQ (reference sequence). The V end was cut by 2 bases, the J end by 7 bases, with 7 bases between. The V call is TRBV7-9, the J call TRBJ2-3; tentative D call: TRBD1 (5 bases). Sequencing used peripheral blood. This receptor was obtained from a woman of 80 years or more with COVID-19, enrolled during active disease. CDR3 sequence reads: CASSLRTYTQYF. Here the CDR3 DNA reads TGTGCCAGCAGCTTACGGACATATACGCAGTATTTT.